Included here is one T cell receptor (beta chain) sequence, with context. These data originate in a study of blood T cell repertoires in COVID-19. The wider study: Donors in the United States, Italy and Spain gave samples during acute or convalescent COVID-19. The cDNA or gDNA used as material had been derived from T cells, B-cell-depleted T cells, or PBMCs.

Authors' analysis steps: Nucleated cell counts were estimated from reference gene primer amplification. Data came from immunoSEQ multiplex PCR; TCRdb stores just in-frame clones and leaves some out. V and J calls and clone size come straight from that table; D and trimming were deduced from the DNA. Of over 200,000 clones in the sample, approximately 87% are singletons; the top ten hold 5.5% to 7.5%. This clonotype originated in a man between 60 and 75 years old who had recovered from COVID-19. Sample: peripheral blood.

DNA for the CDR3: TGCGCCAGCAGCCAACCGAAGGGGGTCGACAGGCAATACTTC. Its protein product is CASSQPKGVDRQYF. The rearrangement links TRBV4-1 to TRBJ2-7, with D tentatively TRBD1 (6 bases). The CDR3 length is 14 residues. The ends were cut back, 2 bases at V and 13 bases at J, with 21 bases in the middle. The germline V gene encodes CDR1 MGHRA and CDR2 YSYEKL.